These 23 T cell receptor beta chains came from one sample sequenced in a study of shared clonotypes between healthy human individuals. Profiling relied on immunoSEQ multiplex PCR, and the TCRdb table lists in-frame clones only, not all of them. Of some 2.3 million clones listed, 90% to 95% are singletons. Sequenced sample: naive CD4+ T cells from PBMCs. Documented subset: CD45RA+ positively selected. The receptors were gathered from a man aged 18 to 29 in good health. Some clones in this sample may be carry-over from other donors' samples.

On this clone: Other DNA sequences in the sample encode the same CDR3. The chain joins TRBV15 to TRBJ1-5, with a weak D call TRBD1 (5 bases). V was clipped by 0 bases and J by 6 bases, with 9 bases between them. CDR3 size: 14 residues. Germline CDR1 LNHNV, CDR2 YYDKDF (reference sequence). In nucleotides, the CDR3 is TGTGCCACCAGCAGAGAGCAGGGAGGTCAGCCCCAGCATTTT. This gives the protein CATSREQGGQPQHF.

The chain is built from TRBV7-3 and TRBJ2-2; D could derive from TRBD1 or TRBD2 (5 bases each). The CDR3 runs to 16 residues. Germline CDR1 is SGHTA and CDR2 is FQGTGA. V lost 1 base and J 4 bases, leaving 13 bases between the germline ends. The CDR3 region is CASSLRGPSGTGELFF. As DNA, the CDR3 is TGTGCCAGCAGCTTAAGGGGACCTTCGGGCACCGGGGAGCTGTTTTTT.

V and J are TRBV7-8 and TRBJ1-5, with D uncertain. Germline CDR1 is SGHVS and CDR2 is FQNEAQ. The V end lost 1 base, the J end lost 1 base, and 8 bases lay between the germline ends. The CDR3 sequence is 15 residues long. CDR3: CASSLVSSSNQPQHF. The CDR3, as DNA: TGTGCCAGCAGCTTAGTAAGCTCGAGCAATCAGCCCCAGCATTTT.

This sequence joins TRBV10-3 and TRBJ1-2, with TRBD1 identical over 10 bases. The CDR3 is 13 residues long. The trim removed 6 bases at V and 7 bases at J, leaving 5 bases unmatched. Per germline, CDR1 ENHRY and CDR2 SYGVKD. The DNA for the CDR3 is TGTGCCATCAGCGACAGGGGGCAATCTGGCTACACCTTC. Translated: CAISDRGQSGYTF.

CDR3 amino acids: CASSQQGGAGGSTYEQYF. CDR3 DNA sequence: TGCGCCAGCAGCCAGCAGGGGGGAGCGGGAGGCTCCACCTACGAGCAGTACTTC. The chain recombines TRBV4-3 with TRBJ2-7, with 9 positions matching TRBD2. Germline CDR1 is LGHNA and CDR2 is YSLEER. The CDR3 consists of 18 residues. Trimming at V came to 3 bases and at J to 2 bases, leaving 14 bases not matched to a gene.

V is TRBV5-4 and J is TRBJ2-7, with D possibly TRBD1 on 6 matching bases. Per germline, CDR1 SGHNT and CDR2 YYREEE (reference sequence). CDR3 length: 15 amino acids. V lost 4 bases and J 2 bases, leaving 16 bases between the germline ends. The CDR3 is CASSHPGTPTYEQYF. In nucleotides, the CDR3 is TGTGCCAGCAGCCATCCCGGGACACCAACCTACGAGCAGTACTTC.

The genes are TRBV5-5 and TRBJ1-4; tentative D call: TRBD1 (5 bases). V lost 0 bases and J lost 7, with 16 bases in between. The CDR3 is 16 residues long. The germline V gene has CDR1 SGHKS and CDR2 YYEKEE (reference sequence). In nucleotides, the CDR3 is TGTGCCAGCAGCTTGGAGGGGACCCAACTTGGTGAAAAACTGTTTTTT. It yields the protein CASSLEGTQLGEKLFF.

The gene calls are TRBV28 and TRBJ2-6; D is ambiguous. V dropped 10 bases and J dropped 0 bases, with 7 bases sitting between them. The CDR3 spans 13 residues. The V gene's germline CDR1 is MDHEN and CDR2 SYDVKM. The CDR3 DNA is TGTGCCACCTGGATCTCTGGGGCCAACGTCCTGACTTTC. Amino acids: CATWISGANVLTF.

This clone has a single count. V is TRBV4-1 and J is TRBJ2-7; 8 positions match TRBD1. This CDR3 is 16 amino acids long. Looked up from germline, CDR1 is MGHRA and CDR2 is YSYEKL. The V and J ends lost 6 bases and 5 bases, in that order; junction bases with no gene match: 15. CDR3 protein: CASSLTGQGSYHEQYF. Here the CDR3 DNA reads TGCGCCAGCAGTCTGACCGGACAGGGATCTTACCACGAGCAGTACTTC.

The V call is TRBV9, the J call TRBJ2-5; TRBD2 matches at 7 bases. This CDR3 spans 15 amino acids. Looked up from germline, CDR1 is SGDLS and CDR2 is YYNGEE. The trim removed 2 bases at V and 1 base at J, leaving 5 bases unmatched. The DNA of the CDR3 is TGTGCCAGCAGCGTCGGGACTACCTCCCAAGAGACCCAGTACTTC. Residues: CASSVGTTSQETQYF.

The table lists this clone with a count of one. The chain recombines TRBV28 with TRBJ1-4; the D gene is possibly TRBD1 (6 bases). This CDR3 is built from 15 residues. V lost 8 bases and J 6 bases, leaving 19 bases between the germline ends. Germline V gene lookup returns CDR1 MDHEN and CDR2 SYDVKM. CDR3 residues: CASGDVGTLHEKLFF. The DNA of the CDR3 is TGTGCCAGCGGGGATGTGGGGACACTGCATGAAAAACTGTTTTTT. The whole variable domain, remainder taken from reference TRBV28 and TRBJ1-4, is DVKVTQSSRYLVKRTGEKVFLECVQDMDHENMFWYRQDPGLGLRLIYFSYDVKMKEKGDIPEGYSVSREKKERFSLILESASTNQTSMYLCASGDVGTLHEKLFFGSGTQLSVL.

The genes are TRBV2 and TRBJ2-3, with 7 bases matching TRBD2. The CDR3 loop spans 14 amino acids. Losses at the gene ends were 8 bases for V and 3 bases for J; bases not matched to a gene: 8. Germline V lookup: CDR1 SNHLY, CDR2 FYNNEI. In DNA, the CDR3 is TGTGCCAGCGATTGGGGGGGAGGAACAGATACGCAGTATTTT. Translated: CASDWGGGTDTQYF.

V gene TRBV5-1 combines with J gene TRBJ1-1, with a possible D match to TRBD1 (5 bases). Trimming stripped 5 bases from V and 5 bases from J, with 16 bases between. Germline assignment: CDR1 SGHRS and CDR2 YFSETQ. CDR3 size: 14 residues. The CDR3: CASRAGGARTEAFF. CDR3 DNA sequence: TGCGCCAGCAGGGCTGGAGGGGCGCGGACTGAAGCTTTCTTT.

This chain joins TRBV6-5 and TRBJ2-5; TRBD1 matches 9 bases. CDR3 length equals 15 residues. The germline V gene encodes CDR1 MNHEY and CDR2 SVGAGI. After removal of 0 bases from V and 3 bases from J, the junction contained 2 bases not matched to a gene. The CDR3 region has the DNA TGTGCCAGCAGTTACTCGTGGACAGGGGAAGAGACCCAGTACTTC. Residues: CASSYSWTGEETQYF.

This clone was seen just once. Other nucleotide sequences in the sample specify the same CDR3. The chain links TRBV18 to TRBJ2-2; 8 bases align to TRBD2. The CDR3 runs to 16 residues. CDR1 is KGHSH and CDR2 is LQKENI in the germline V gene. Trimming removed 3 bases from V and 0 bases from J; junction bases left unmatched: 3. The CDR3 bases are TGTGCCAGCTCACCCGGGGGGGCTGCGAACACCGGGGAGCTGTTTTTT. This translates into CASSPGGAANTGELFF.

This chain links TRBV5-5 with TRBJ2-7; 11 nucleotides line up with TRBD2. V lost 0 bases to trimming and J lost 2 bases; unmatched junction nucleotides: 1. This CDR3 comprises 15 residues. Germline lookup yields CDR1 SGHKS and CDR2 YYEKEE (reference sequence). The CDR3 is CASSLELAGAYEQYF. In DNA form, the CDR3 reads TGTGCCAGCAGCTTGGAACTAGCGGGAGCCTACGAGCAGTACTTC.

The CDR3 reads CAISDGFSGNTIYF. CDR3 coding DNA: TGTGCCATCAGCGACGGTTTCTCTGGAAACACCATATATTTT. The V and J genes are TRBV10-3 and TRBJ1-3; D gene uncertain. Per the germline V gene, CDR1 is ENHRY and CDR2 is SYGVKD. The CDR3 is made up of 14 amino acids. V lost 6 bases, J lost 0 bases, and 9 bases lay in between.

The rearrangement uses TRBV6-5 and TRBJ2-7; a weak D match, TRBD2 (6 bases). The CDR3 is 12 residues long. CDR1 and CDR2 from the germline V gene are MNHEY and SVGAGI. V lost 4 bases, J lost 3 bases, and 7 bases lay in between. Here the CDR3 DNA reads TGTGCCAGCAGTTGGAGGGGCTACGAGCAGTACTTC. Protein: CASSWRGYEQYF.

The chain couples TRBV2 to TRBJ1-2; D is unresolved. The CDR3 has 13 amino acids. Germline CDR1 reads SNHLY; CDR2 reads FYNNEI. Trimming removed 3 bases from V and 7 bases from J, with 12 bases in between. CDR3 in amino acids: CASSDSGFTGYTF. CDR3 bases: TGTGCCAGCAGTGATTCAGGTTTTACTGGCTACACCTTC.

The rearrangement uses TRBV25-1 and TRBJ2-7; TRBD2 matches 8 bases. In germline, CDR1 is MGHDK, CDR2 SYGVNS. This CDR3 is 13 amino acids long. Trimming at V came to 6 bases and at J to 3 bases, leaving 4 bases not matched to a gene. The CDR3 reads CASSTAGGYEQYF. The CDR3 DNA sequence: TGTGCCAGCAGCACCGCGGGGGGCTACGAGCAGTACTTC.

About this clone: Other nucleotide sequences in the sample specify the same CDR3. The chain is built from TRBV5-1 and TRBJ1-3; 10 nucleotides line up with TRBD1. V was clipped by 4 bases and J by 2 bases; unmatched bases: 0. Germline V lookup: CDR1 SGHRS, CDR2 YFSETQ. CDR3 size: 14 residues. The CDR3 sequence is CASSGQGAGNTIYF. The CDR3 DNA reads as TGCGCCAGCAGCGGACAGGGGGCTGGAAACACCATATATTTT.

About this clone itself: This specimen includes other DNA sequences encoding the same CDR3. The gene calls are TRBV5-1 and TRBJ2-7; perhaps TRBD2 as D (7 bases). The germline gives CDR1 SGHRS, CDR2 YFSETQ. The CDR3 contains 13 residues. V lost 4 bases, J lost 5 bases, and 13 bases lay in between. The CDR3 DNA reads as TGCGCCAGCAGCCCGGGGGGCAGGGACGAGCAGTACTTC. Protein sequence: CASSPGGRDEQYF.

The chain employs TRBV20-1 and TRBJ1-1, with 9 positions matching TRBD1. Germline assignment: CDR1 DFQATT and CDR2 SNEGSKA (reference sequence). With V trimmed by 5 bases and J by 11 bases, 3 bases remained unmatched. This CDR3 contains 10 residues. Written as DNA, the CDR3 is TGCAGTGCTCCGGACAGGGGCGCTTTCTTT. This sequence encodes CSAPDRGAFF.